Described below is a single T cell receptor beta chain sequence and its context. This clone's antigen is unknown. No per-base quality is available; no much larger clone lies one base away. This record comes from a study of blood T cell repertoires in COVID-19 (dated by TCRdb to about 2020). In the study overall: Collaborator samples came from the United States, Italy and Spain and covered acute and convalescent phases of COVID-19. The prospective study material was composed of cDNA or gDNA derived from T cells, B-cell-depleted T cells, or PBMCs. HLA class I and class II types, where available, came from metadata supplied by the sample provider rather than from assay-based typing. Sample metadata almost always included a de-identified subject ID, COVID-19 status, age in years and sex. Subjects who had been exposed to COVID-19, were actively infected with it, or had recovered from it provided the deeply sampled blood TCRbeta repertoires that made up the dataset. The samples were drawn from two sources: the first 160 participants of the ongoing ImmuneRACE study, and 950 to 1,500 subjects contributed by 6 global collaborators. The repertoires were released in a freely available public database intended as a resource for research on the immune response to SARS-CoV-2. Results and caveats for the whole study, not just this receptor: How much clinical and demographic metadata was included differed by source and by participant, and the metadata was provided uncurated.

Participants in the prospective study were aged roughly 18 to 100 years, lived in about two dozen United States geographic areas, and enrolled through a virtual design. To assign participants to cohorts, the prospective study relied on clinical history that participants themselves reported in a screening survey and a study questionnaire. Recovered participants in ImmuneRACE Cohort 3 were defined by two consecutive negative NP/OP PCR tests, clearance by a healthcare professional, or resolution of symptoms. In the prospective study, mobile phlebotomists collected whole blood, serum and a nasopharyngeal or oropharyngeal swab from each participant. Prospective study participants could optionally give additional blood draws and questionnaires over an approximately 2-month period. Before DNA extraction, prospective study blood samples were shipped either frozen or at room temperature. TCRbeta CDR3 regions were amplified from genomic DNA by means of the immunoSEQ Assay, a bias-controlled multiplex PCR. The paper's processing steps were these. The number of nucleated cells in each sample was estimated from the amplification of reference gene primers within the assay. To quantify the absolute abundance of each unique TCRbeta CDR3 rearrangement, sequence reads were collapsed and filtered. For each sample, productive Simpson clonality was calculated by taking the square root of Simpson's diversity index across productive rearrangements. Held by TCRdb, this immuneACCESS table contains in-frame sequences only and omits some clones. Under half of the omission traces to an unresolved V gene where checked; the cause of the rest is unknown. V, J and clone size were drawn from that table, and D and trimming were deduced from the DNA. This sample has about 390,000 clones in its table, and 85% to 90% of those were observed once. In total, the top ten clones hold approximately 9.3% of the sample.

The specimen was PBMCs or T cells enriched from blood (not recorded which). The TCR sequence derives from a woman aged 50 to 60 who had recovered from COVID-19.

The bases read TGTGCCAGCAGCCAAGTCGGGACACGTACTAATCAGCCCCAGCATTTT. Its protein is CASSQVGTRTNQPQHF. The chain is made from TRBV4-2 and TRBJ1-5; the best D guess is TRBD1, with 6 bases matching. V is shortened by 1 base, J by 4 bases, and the region joining them spans 14 bases. The CDR3 covers 16 residues, taking in both the cysteine and the phenylalanine. The retained sequence is limited to the CDR3, 48 bases, with the frame set at the first base. Per the germline V gene, LGHNA is the CDR1 and YNFKEQ is the CDR2.